A selection of T cell receptor beta chains follows, all from one sample in a study of control samples from healthy donors and cancer patients. The method was immunoSEQ multiplex PCR; TCRdb's version includes in-frame clones alone and lacks a portion of them. The sample holds roughly 150,000 clones, over 90% seen once. The sample was blood. These receptors came from a man in his forties or fifties in good health. CDR3s include the opening cysteine and the closing phenylalanine or tryptophan.

J | V | CDR3
TRBJ2-5 | TRBV6-5 | CASSYSGQGETQYF
TRBJ2-7 | TRBV5-1 | CASSLVAGGGYEQYF
TRBJ2-7 | TRBV27 | CASSLGMGLYEQYF
TRBJ2-7 | TRBV27 | CASSLSGGGPYEQYF
TRBJ1-6 | TRBV4-2 | CASSQEKRAGAINSPLHF
TRBJ2-1 | TRBV28 | CATRGGTALNEQFF
TRBJ1-4 | TRBV5-1 | CASSYTGGDEKLFF
TRBJ1-5 | TRBV7-6 | CASSLVVRGSGREGNQPQHF
TRBJ1-5 | TRBV19 | CASSLPKGSNQPQHF
TRBJ2-5 | TRBV23-1 | CASSRYRVGQETQYF
TRBJ1-1 | TRBV29-1 | CSVGKPPSGAAQNTEAFF
TRBJ1-1 | TRBV7-3 | CASSKGRGTEAFF
TRBJ1-5 | TRBV25-1 | CASSGGQYTQPQHF
TRBJ2-1 | TRBV15 | CATRNSGVFSGDTYNEQFF
TRBJ2-7 | TRBV14 | CASSQINSGRGRYEQYF
TRBJ2-5 | TRBV6-5 | CASSPDRGQETQYF
TRBJ1-5 | TRBV7-8 | CASSLRPGATNQPQHF
TRBJ2-1 | TRBV1 | CTSSQAGLNYNEQFF
TRBJ2-7 | TRBV28 | CASRYLAGGVYF
TRBJ2-7 | TRBV29-1 | CSVEGGLF
TRBJ2-7 | TRBV5-6 | CASSLAAPYEQYF
TRBJ1-2 | TRBV18 | CASSLLGLQEDGYTF
TRBJ2-7 | TRBV7-9 | CASSLTGGSPSEQYF
TRBJ2-7 | TRBV27 | CASSPLGTSYEQYF
TRBJ2-7 | TRBV5-1 | CASSPGDRGTYEQYF
TRBJ2-7 | TRBV28 | CASSFGPASTYEQYF
TRBJ1-3 | TRBV6-1 | CASSEAVRGIFGNTIYF
TRBJ2-1 | TRBV28 | CASSLRLAGIEGQFF
TRBJ2-7 | TRBV27 | CASSLMVGGFYEQYF
TRBJ2-1 | TRBV9 | CASSVEGRYNEQFF
TRBJ2-7 | TRBV6-5 | CASRAPGGYEQYF
TRBJ2-3 | TRBV21-1 | CASSTPGTVVLCGHF
TRBJ2-5 | TRBV5-1 | CASSPPTGGGETQYF
TRBJ1-6 | TRBV5-4 | CASSLPGKGESPLHF
TRBJ1-1 | TRBV7-8 | CASSLVAPTGFVEAFF
TRBJ1-5 | TRBV6-1 | CASSEADDSYQPQHF
TRBJ2-7 | TRBV6-5 | CASSYGGTSGRGEQYF
TRBJ2-1 | TRBV7-9 | CASSPGRARYNEQFF
TRBJ1-4 | TRBV25-1 | CASSYRQGANEKLFF
TRBJ2-3 | TRBV5-1 | CASSTGTGEADTQYF
TRBJ2-7 | TRBV9 | CASSVGPGSTYEQYF
TRBJ1-2 | TRBV5-6 | CASSLFYGRGYTF
TRBJ1-3 | TRBV18 | CASSPPRGEGPLGNTIYF
TRBJ2-7 | TRBV7-9 | CASSGRDSLYEQYF
TRBJ1-5 | TRBV7-9 | CASSFSRQGRGNQPQHF